This entry concerns a single T cell receptor beta chain. Its cognate antigen is unknown. Described time point: patch test 2, 6 weeks after DPC sensitization. Regarding treatment: therapeutic diphenylcyclopropenone sensitization with weekly scalp DPC. TCRdb redid the calling of the RACE reads with MiXCR, one entry per CDR3 protein. This sample has just over 350,000 distinct CDR3 sequences, with just under 6.5% found just once. This sample stems from a study of human T cells and chemical hapten exposure. Overall study results and limits: In comparison with controls, expanded TCRs gave rise to a significantly larger number of large CDR3 similarity clusters. Patch test score rose with PT1 expanded TCR count, significant at thresholds 8, 16 and 32, not 4. Donors were affected by alopecia, so their immune reaction might vary from that of healthy individuals.

The source is a woman aged 18-29 years with alopecia areata. Some clones in this sample may be carry-over from other donors' samples. The sequenced sample was whole blood, obtained in connection with sensitization to the hapten diphenylcyclopropenone (DPC).

This CDR3 reads CASGGLGYNEQFF. For the CDR3, the DNA is TGTGCCAGCGGGGGGCTCGGTTACAATGAGCAGTTCTTC. The chain carries TRBV27 and TRBJ2-1, with D possibly being TRBD1 or TRBD2 (6 bases each). V lost 8 bases and J 4 bases, leaving 12 bases between the germline ends. Looked up from germline, CDR1 is MNHEY and CDR2 is SMNVEV (reference sequence). The CDR3 spans 13 residues.